The present T cell receptor (beta chain) was sequenced within a study of shared clonotypes between healthy human individuals. Whole-study findings and limits: Sampling used blood alone; tissue repertoires probably differ. Clonotype sharing among donors was thought likely to change with sequencing depth.

Measured with immunoSEQ multiplex PCR; TCRdb has only the in-frame clones, and not every one. This table has a few million clones, around 90% appearing once. A word on this clone: What it binds is unknown.

Trimming removed 4 bases from V and 2 bases from J, with 12 bases in between. From germline, CDR1 is MDHEN and CDR2 SYDVKM. The CDR3 length is 15 residues. This clonotype originated in a young man in good health. This chain joins TRBV28 and TRBJ1-5; D unresolved. Sequencing was done on a sample of naive CD4+ T cells sorted from blood. Documented subset: CD45RA+ positively selected. As DNA, the CDR3 is TGTGCCAGCAGTTCCCCCTCTTCGGGCAATCAGCCCCAGCATTTT. Residues: CASSSPSSGNQPQHF.